This record covers a single T cell receptor (beta chain). TCRdb independently ran MiXCR on the 5' RACE reads; one entry per CDR3 protein. The sample has around 690,000 distinct CDR3 sequences, less than 25% seen once. The sample comes from a study of identical twins. CDR1 is DFQATT and CDR2 is SNEGSKA in the germline V gene (reference sequence). The CDR3 spans 13 residues. V lost 7 bases and J lost 6, with 18 bases in between. This same sample was also taken into another study, of T cells expressing NK-cell markers.

The receptor was isolated from a woman aged 18-29 years in good health. The chain is built from TRBV20-1 and TRBJ1-1; the D is unclear. The sequencing sample was made of PBMCs. CDR3 nucleotide sequence: TGCAGTGGTTGGGTCCTCGGGAGGGCTGAAGCTTTCTTT. Amino acids: CSGWVLGRAEAFF.